This passage covers 29 T cell receptor beta chains from one sample sequenced in a study of blood T cells in healthy people across ages. PCR was performed a second time for about 7 to 12 cycles using a sample-barcoded 5' primer and a J-beta primer mix. TCRdb processed the 5' RACE reads anew with MiXCR; each CDR3 protein has one entry. The table lists roughly 680,000 distinct CDR3 sequences, more than 40% of them singletons. The sequenced material came from blood. The receptors come from a woman aged 55-70 years in good health.

This clonotype was seen many times. The gene calls are TRBV6-1 and TRBJ2-7, with a weak D call TRBD1 (5 bases). Trimming took off 3 bases at V and 3 bases at J, with 12 bases between the two ends. The CDR3 runs 14 residues. The germline V gene has CDR1 MNHNS and CDR2 SASEGT. The CDR3 spells CASSDTGRHYEQYF. In nucleotides, the CDR3 is TGTGCCAGCAGTGATACAGGCCGTCACTACGAGCAGTACTTC.

This clonotype was seen once. J is TRBJ2-1 and V is TRBV14, with D perhaps matching TRBD2 (5 bases). Trimming shortened V by 1 base and J by 4 bases, and 17 bases separated the two germline ends. CDR1 is SGHDN and CDR2 is FVKESK in the germline V gene. CDR3 size: 17 residues. CDR3 region: CASSQARGGKLYNEQFF. The CDR3 DNA is TGTGCCAGCAGCCAAGCCCGGGGTGGGAAACTTTACAATGAGCAGTTCTTC.

The V and J genes are TRBV29-1 and TRBJ1-1, with D unresolved. This CDR3 is 14 amino acids long. Germline V gene data show CDR1 as SQVTM and CDR2 as ANQGSEA. The V end lost 8 bases, the J end lost 5 bases, and 21 bases lay between the germline ends. CDR3 nucleotides: TGCAGCACATCTTGGGTGGTGGAGGGAACTGAAGCTTTCTTT. Its translation is CSTSWVVEGTEAFF.

The chain uses TRBV20-1 and TRBJ2-1; 11 bases map to TRBD1. The CDR3 has 14 amino acids. In germline, CDR1 is DFQATT, CDR2 SNEGSKA (reference sequence). With V trimmed by 7 bases and J by 7 bases, 9 bases remained unmatched. The CDR3 region is CSVPDRGPGNEQFF. The CDR3 nucleotides are TGCAGTGTTCCGGACAGGGGGCCGGGTAATGAGCAGTTCTTC.

The chain employs TRBV20-1 and TRBJ2-1, with 10 positions matching TRBD1. The DNA end favors TRBJ2-7, so the J call may be wrong. This CDR3 has 14 amino acids. The germline V gene encodes CDR1 DFQATT and CDR2 SNEGSKA (reference sequence). This CDR3 reads CSARSRTGGYEQYF. CDR3 nucleotide sequence: TGCAGTGCTAGAAGCCGGACAGGGGGGTACGAGCAGTACTTC.

The chain uses TRBV29-1 and TRBJ1-2; the D is unclear. The CDR3 runs 10 residues. Trimming pared 5 bases from V and 4 bases from J, leaving 5 bases between. The germline V gene encodes CDR1 SQVTM and CDR2 ANQGSEA. The DNA for the CDR3 is TGCAGCGTTTTTAGCTATGGCTACACCTTC. Its protein product is CSVFSYGYTF.

The sample holds one count of this clonotype. This sequence joins TRBV5-1 and TRBJ1-1; D perhaps matches TRBD1 (5 bases). Germline V gives CDR1 SGHRS, CDR2 YFSETQ. CDR3 length equals 15 residues. V lost 3 bases and J lost 0, with 12 bases in between. The CDR3 protein is CASSSDAGMNTEAFF. CDR3 sequence (DNA): TGCGCCAGCAGCTCCGACGCAGGGATGAACACTGAAGCTTTCTTT.

A few counts support this clonotype. This chain links TRBV20-1 with TRBJ2-5; 11 bases agree with TRBD2. In germline, CDR1 is DFQATT, CDR2 SNEGSKA (reference sequence). CDR3 length: 14 residues. After removal of 3 bases from V and 11 bases from J, the junction contained 11 bases not matched to a gene. The CDR3: CSASETSGNDEQYF. In DNA form, the CDR3 reads TGCAGTGCTAGCGAGACTAGCGGGAACGATGAGCAGTACTTC.

The chain joins TRBV7-2 to TRBJ2-1; D perhaps matches TRBD2 (6 bases). This CDR3 comprises 16 residues. The V gene's germline CDR1 is SGHTA and CDR2 FQGNSA. The germline V and J ends were trimmed by 6 bases and 8 bases, with 23 bases remaining between them. Here the CDR3 DNA reads TGTGCCAGCAGGCACGGTCGGGACGGGAGTGGGTATGAGCAGTTCTTC. The encoded protein is CASRHGRDGSGYEQFF.

The chain employs TRBV2 and TRBJ1-5; tentatively, D is TRBD1 (5 bases). This CDR3 comprises 15 residues. CDR1 is SNHLY, CDR2 FYNNEI, per germline. V was trimmed by 6 bases and J by 0 bases, leaving 12 bases between them. CDR3 in amino acids: CASRGGVNSNQPQHF. The CDR3 coding sequence is TGTGCCAGCAGGGGGGGGGTAAATAGCAATCAGCCCCAGCATTTT.

The V call is TRBV27, the J call TRBJ2-7; TRBD2 aligns across 12 bases. V lost 4 bases, J lost 1 base, and 5 bases stayed unmatched. The CDR3 has 16 residues. Germline values: CDR1 MNHEY, CDR2 SMNVEV (reference sequence). The CDR3 protein is CASSSRLAGVSYEQYF. Here the CDR3 DNA reads TGTGCCAGCAGTTCCAGACTAGCGGGAGTGTCCTACGAGCAGTACTTC.

The V gene is TRBV28, the J gene TRBJ2-4; D perhaps matches TRBD2 (5 bases). The germline CDR1 and CDR2 sequences are MDHEN and SYDVKM. The CDR3 contains 20 residues. V lost 4 bases, J lost 0 bases, and 25 bases lay in between. The CDR3 DNA sequence: TGTGCCAGCAGTTCGCCCGTGGGAAGGAAGGGAGAACTAGCCAAAAACATTCAGTACTTC. It specifies CASSSPVGRKGELAKNIQYF.

The chain uses TRBV10-3 and TRBJ2-1; no definite D call. CDR1 ENHRY and CDR2 SYGVKD come from the germline V gene. Trimming pared 8 bases from V and 1 base from J, leaving 12 bases between. There are 14 residues in the CDR3. DNA for the CDR3: TGTGCCATCGGTGTGGGGTATTCCTACAATGAGCAGTTCTTC. It is translated as CAIGVGYSYNEQFF.

The gene calls are TRBV27 and TRBJ2-1; a weak D match, TRBD1 (6 bases). The CDR3 totals 14 residues. Between the trimmed V and J ends, which lost 5 bases and 5 bases, there was a span of 13 bases. Germline V lookup: CDR1 MNHEY, CDR2 SMNVEV (reference sequence). CDR3 amino acids: CASSLGQHHNEQFF. In DNA, the CDR3 is TGTGCCAGCAGTCTCGGACAGCACCACAATGAGCAGTTCTTC.

This chain connects TRBV5-1 to TRBJ1-5, with D perhaps matching TRBD1 (5 bases). Trimming shortened V by 0 bases and J by 15 bases, and 19 bases separated the two germline ends. Germline loops: CDR1 SGHRS, CDR2 YFSETQ. There are 14 residues in the CDR3. CDR3 in DNA: TGCGCCAGCAGCTTGGACCAGGGCGGGAGTGTGTGGCATTTT. This encodes CASSLDQGGSVWHF.

V is TRBV7-2 and J is TRBJ2-7; TRBD2 matches at 7 bases. V dropped 4 bases and J dropped 0; count of bases not matched to a gene: 6. There are 15 residues in the CDR3. Germline CDR1 reads SGHTA; CDR2 reads FQGNSA. CDR3 coding DNA: TGTGCCAGCAGCTCAACTAGCGCTAGCTCCTACGAGCAGTACTTC. Its translation is CASSSTSASSYEQYF.

The table lists this clonotype with a few counts. The chain carries TRBV4-2 and TRBJ2-7, with 9 bases that match TRBD1. The CDR3 contains 16 residues. Germline V lookup: CDR1 LGHNA, CDR2 YNFKEQ. The ends lost 0 bases at V and 3 bases at J; junction bases unmatched: 6. This CDR3 is CASSQEGTGTIYEQYF. CDR3 in DNA: TGTGCCAGCAGCCAAGAGGGGACAGGGACCATCTACGAGCAGTACTTC.

V usage is TRBV28 and J usage is TRBJ2-4, with D perhaps being TRBD1 or TRBD2 (5 bases each). From germline, CDR1 is MDHEN and CDR2 SYDVKM. Between the trimmed V and J ends, which lost 6 bases and 13 bases, there was a span of 19 bases. The CDR3 contains 13 residues. As DNA, the CDR3 is TGTGCCAGCAGCAGCGACCGCTCTTGGGGGCAGTACTTC. Amino acids: CASSSDRSWGQYF.

The genes are TRBV6-2 or TRBV6-3 and TRBJ2-2, with TRBD2 identical over 15 bases. The V gene end was trimmed by 7 bases and the J gene end by 2 bases; junction bases not matched to a gene: 11. Germline V gene data show CDR1 as MNHEY and CDR2 as SVGEGT. This CDR3 comprises 19 residues. For the CDR3, the DNA is TGTGCCAGCACCGACCCAGGGACTAGCGGGAGGCCTAACACCGGGGAGCTGTTTTTT. It yields the protein CASTDPGTSGRPNTGELFF.

This clonotype was recorded at least ten times. The CDR3 DNA reads TGTGCCAGCAGTATTAACTACGAGCAGTACTTC. Translating it yields CASSINYEQYF. V and J are TRBV28 and TRBJ2-7; D is unresolved. Trimming pared 5 bases from V and 3 bases from J, leaving 5 bases between. From germline, CDR1 is MDHEN and CDR2 SYDVKM. The CDR3 totals 11 residues.

The chain has TRBV27 and TRBJ2-7; 7 bases match TRBD1. Germline assignment: CDR1 MNHEY and CDR2 SMNVEV (reference sequence). The J segment lost 2 bases and the V segment lost 5 bases, leaving 15 bases of the junction unmatched. The CDR3 runs to 17 residues. Written as DNA, the CDR3 is TGTGCCAGCAGTCCCGGACAGGTAGGGGATGGGCCCTACGAGCAGTACTTC. Translating gives CASSPGQVGDGPYEQYF.

The table lists this clonotype with a count of one. Compared with germline, one end of the junction differs, possibly owing to a read error. The gene calls are TRBV7-2 and TRBJ1-1; 7 bases match TRBD1. CDR1 is SGHTA, CDR2 FQGNSA, per germline. The CDR3 sequence is 13 residues long. CDR3 in DNA: TGCGCCAGCAGCGTAGATGAGGGGGCGGAAGCTTTCTTT. This gives the protein CASSVDEGAEAFF. The full variable domain, with the rest looked up from reference TRBV7-2 and TRBJ1-1, is GAGVSQSPSNKVTEKGKDVELRCDPISGHTALYWYRQSLGQGLEFLIYFQGNSAPDKSGLPSDRFSAERTGGSVSTLTIQRTQQEDSAVYLCASSVDEGAEAFFGQGTRLTVV.

With respect to this clonotype: One end of the junction fails to match germline, which may point to a read error. The chain recombines TRBV18 with TRBJ2-7; D is undetermined. The CDR3 sequence is 14 residues long. Germline CDR1 and CDR2: KGHSH and LQKENI. The CDR3 region has the DNA TGTGCCAGCTCACCGTCGGTACGCTCCTACGGGCAGTACTTC. The encoded protein is CASSPSVRSYGQYF.

The J gene is TRBJ2-1, the V gene TRBV7-8; TRBD2 matches 13 bases. This CDR3 spans 16 amino acids. The germline CDR1 and CDR2 sequences are SGHVS and FQNEAQ. After removal of 5 bases from V and 9 bases from J, the junction contained 10 bases not matched to a gene. CDR3 region: CASSQGLAGKLGEQFF. The CDR3 nucleotides are TGTGCCAGCAGCCAGGGACTAGCGGGAAAGCTGGGTGAGCAGTTCTTC.

The chain couples TRBV7-2 to TRBJ2-7; D is possibly TRBD1 (6 bases). V was clipped by 0 bases and J by 3 bases, with 12 bases between them. Germline CDR1 SGHTA, CDR2 FQGNSA. This CDR3 spans 15 amino acids. The CDR3 region is CASSLAAAGVYEQYF. The DNA of the CDR3 is TGTGCCAGCAGCTTAGCAGCGGCAGGGGTCTACGAGCAGTACTTC.

The chain links TRBV6-6 to TRBJ2-7, with 7 bases aligning to TRBD2. The CDR3 is made up of 14 amino acids. V shed 2 bases, J shed 0 bases, and the junction held 1 base outside the gene matches. Per germline, CDR1 MNHNY and CDR2 SVGAGI (reference sequence). CDR3 DNA: TGTGCCAGCAGTTACACTAGCGTCTCCTACGAGCAGTACTTC. As protein: CASSYTSVSYEQYF.

This clonotype was observed a few times. The J gene is TRBJ2-7, the V gene TRBV10-3; D is uncertain. The CDR3 contains 14 residues. The V end was cut by 6 bases, the J end by 0 bases, with 12 bases between. Germline V gene data show CDR1 as ENHRY and CDR2 as SYGVKD. The chain's CDR3 is CAIRTERCSYEQYF. The DNA of the CDR3 is TGTGCCATCAGGACTGAGCGCTGCTCCTACGAGCAGTACTTC.

This chain connects TRBV4-2 to TRBJ2-1, with 9 positions matching TRBD2. V lost 1 base and J lost 5; bases outside the gene matches: 6. CDR1 and CDR2 (germline): LGHNA, YNFKEQ. There are 16 residues in the CDR3. The CDR3 loop reads CASSQGRTSENNEQFF. CDR3 nucleotides: TGTGCCAGCAGCCAAGGGAGGACTAGCGAAAACAATGAGCAGTTCTTC.

CDR3 amino acids: CSARALRQPYEQYF. The CDR3 region has the DNA TGCAGTGCTAGAGCCCTACGACAACCCTACGAGCAGTACTTC. This chain uses TRBV20-1 with TRBJ2-7; D gene ambiguous. The CDR3 totals 14 residues. V was pared by 1 base and J by 2 bases, with 12 bases between. Germline values: CDR1 DFQATT, CDR2 SNEGSKA (reference sequence).